These 22 T cell receptor beta chains were all obtained from the same sample, sequenced in a study of human T cells and chemical hapten exposure. TCRdb passed the RACE reads through MiXCR, listing each CDR3 protein once. The top ten clones hold roughly 2.6% of a sample with more than 300,000 distinct CDR3 sequences, 4% to 6% of them seen once. Time point given: pre-sensitization, week 0. As for treatment: therapeutic diphenylcyclopropenone sensitization with weekly scalp DPC. Sequencing used whole blood, obtained in connection with sensitization to the hapten diphenylcyclopropenone (DPC). The source is a woman aged 45-59 years with alopecia areata. Some clones in this sample may be carry-over from other donors' samples.

This clonotype came up many times. CDR3 sequence reads: CASSLETGVDTQYF. The CDR3 region has the DNA TGCGCCAGCAGCTTGGAAACGGGGGTTGATACGCAGTATTTT. The chain has TRBV5-1 and TRBJ2-3; a possible D gene is TRBD2 (6 bases). V lost 0 bases and J 6 bases, leaving 11 bases between the germline ends. Germline lookup yields CDR1 SGHRS and CDR2 YFSETQ. The CDR3 totals 14 residues.

The V gene is TRBV7-8, the J gene TRBJ2-1; 12 nucleotides agree with TRBD2. Losses at the gene ends were 5 bases for V and 6 bases for J; bases not matched to a gene: 5. Germline values: CDR1 SGHVS, CDR2 FQNEAQ. The CDR3 length is 15 residues. The CDR3 protein is CASSVTSGGTNEQFF. CDR3 sequence (DNA): TGTGCCAGCAGCGTAACTAGCGGGGGGACCAATGAGCAGTTCTTC.

A few counts support this clonotype. CDR3 DNA: TGTGCCAGCAGTACCGCGGGGAGTATTGATGAGCAGTTCTTC. This encodes CASSTAGSIDEQFF. The V gene is TRBV2, the J gene TRBJ2-1, with D perhaps matching TRBD2 (6 bases). V was shortened by 5 bases and J by 8 bases, with 16 bases between the two germline ends. Per germline, CDR1 SNHLY and CDR2 FYNNEI. CDR3 length: 14 amino acids.

V usage is TRBV15 and J usage is TRBJ2-1, with D possibly being TRBD1 (5 bases). CDR1 and CDR2 (germline): LNHNV, YYDKDF (reference sequence). Trimming left V 0 bases short and J 5 bases short, with 11 bases between. CDR3 length: 15 residues. The CDR3 DNA sequence: TGTGCCACCAGCAGAGAGACAGACCTTAACAATGAGCAGTTCTTC. Its translation: CATSRETDLNNEQFF.

This clonotype was seen ten or more times. The chain links TRBV9 to TRBJ2-1; D possibly corresponds to TRBD2 (6 bases). This CDR3 is 15 amino acids long. V was shortened by 0 bases and J by 1 base, with 8 bases between the two germline ends. Germline V gene data show CDR1 as SGDLS and CDR2 as YYNGEE. This CDR3 reads CASSVAGESYNEQFF. The CDR3 region has the DNA TGTGCCAGCAGCGTAGCGGGGGAGTCCTACAATGAGCAGTTCTTC.

This clonotype was detected only a few times. V is TRBV5-5 and J is TRBJ1-6; D gene uncertain. Germline CDR1 reads SGHKS; CDR2 reads YYEKEE (reference sequence). The CDR3 consists of 16 residues. V was clipped by 0 bases and J by 0 bases, with 7 bases between them. The CDR3 spells CASSLAKSSYNSPLHF. CDR3 DNA sequence: TGTGCCAGCAGCTTGGCAAAGAGCTCCTATAATTCACCCCTCCACTTT. The full variable domain, rest sourced from reference TRBV5-5 and TRBJ1-6, is DAGVTQSPTHLIKTRGQQVTLRCSPISGHKSVSWYQQVLGQGPQFIFQYYEKEERGRGNFPDRFSARQFPNYSSELNVNALLLGDSALYLCASSLAKSSYNSPLHFGNGTRLTVT.

In its sample, this clonotype was seen many times. This chain connects TRBV10-2 to TRBJ2-2, with 8 bases matching TRBD2. Germline CDR1 is WSHSY and CDR2 is SAAADI. The CDR3 covers 16 residues. Unmatched junction bases numbered 6, after V lost 2 bases and J lost 4 bases. CDR3 coding DNA: TGCGCCAGCAGTGAGATGGGCGGGAGGTTCACCGGGGAGCTGTTTTTT. It encodes CASSEMGGRFTGELFF.

The chain couples TRBV5-4 to TRBJ2-1; a weak D match, TRBD1 (5 bases). The CDR3 is 13 amino acids. Germline loops: CDR1 SGHNT, CDR2 YYREEE (reference sequence). V gave up 4 bases and J gave up 8 bases, with 13 bases separating them. CDR3 nucleotides: TGTGCCAGCAGCGTTAAGGGGAAAGATGAGCAGTTCTTC. It is translated as CASSVKGKDEQFF. The variable domain in full, completed from reference TRBV5-4 and TRBJ2-1, reads ETGVTQSPTHLIKTRGQQVTLRCSSQSGHNTVSWYQQALGQGPQFIFQYYREEENGRGNFPPRFSGLQFPNYSSELNVNALELDDSALYLCASSVKGKDEQFFGPGTRLTVL.

This clonotype was counted many times. This chain joins TRBV13 and TRBJ2-7, with 10 bases fitting TRBD2. The germline V gene encodes CDR1 PRHDT and CDR2 FYEKMQ (reference sequence). The trim removed 3 bases at V and 5 bases at J, leaving 4 bases unmatched. CDR3 length: 14 amino acids. The CDR3 bases are TGTGCCAGCAGCTTTCCTAGCGGGAGTAACGAGCAGTACTTC. Translating gives CASSFPSGSNEQYF.

This clonotype was seen ten or more times. The chain is built from TRBV6-1 and TRBJ1-1; 8 bases are shared with TRBD1. The J segment lost 7 bases and the V segment lost 5 bases, leaving 6 bases of the junction unmatched. CDR1 and CDR2 from the germline V gene are MNHNS and SASEGT. This CDR3 comprises 13 residues. The CDR3: CASSLRGLGEAFF. Here the CDR3 DNA reads TGTGCCAGCAGTCTCAGGGGGCTTGGTGAAGCTTTCTTT.

This clonotype occurred many times. This chain uses TRBV7-9 with TRBJ1-1; D remains unclear. The ends were cut back, 1 base at V and 4 bases at J, with 13 bases in the middle. CDR3 length equals 15 residues. Germline CDR1 reads SEHNR; CDR2 reads FQNEAQ (reference sequence). The CDR3 DNA reads as TGTGCCAGCAGCTTAGTCGGAGGGATGGGCACTGAAGCTTTCTTT. Translated: CASSLVGGMGTEAFF.

This clonotype showed up many times. The gene calls are TRBV7-8 and TRBJ2-1, with 7 bases fitting TRBD1. With 5 bases clipped from V and 9 bases from J, the junction kept 10 bases outside the gene matches. The germline gives CDR1 SGHVS, CDR2 FQNEAQ. The CDR3 has 14 residues. The CDR3 reads CASSPMTGSSEQFF. For the CDR3, the DNA is TGTGCCAGCAGCCCTATGACAGGGTCTAGTGAGCAGTTCTTC.

This clonotype was counted many times. The chain is built from TRBV24-1 and TRBJ2-1; D possibly corresponds to TRBD1 (5 bases). The V gene's germline CDR1 is KGHDR and CDR2 SFDVKD. CDR3 length equals 12 residues. The V gene lost 8 bases and the J gene lost 5 bases, with 9 bases spanning the gap. As DNA, the CDR3 is TGTGCCACCACAGGGTCCAACAATGAGCAGTTCTTC. Amino acid sequence: CATTGSNNEQFF.

This clonotype was detected only a few times. The V call is TRBV6-5, the J call TRBJ1-2; D is unresolved. Per the germline V gene, CDR1 is MNHEY and CDR2 is SVGAGI. The CDR3 is made up of 15 amino acids. Between the trimmed V and J ends, which lost 2 bases and 4 bases, there was a span of 14 bases. CDR3 nucleotides: TGTGCCAGCAGTTACGCTCCTGACGGTATCTATGGCTACACCTTC. Its protein is CASSYAPDGIYGYTF.

Ten or more counts support this clonotype. The V gene is TRBV30, the J gene TRBJ1-4; D is ambiguous. CDR3 size: 15 residues. Germline values: CDR1 GTSNPN, CDR2 SVGIG (reference sequence). V was pared by 1 base and J by 4 bases, with 13 bases between. In DNA form, the CDR3 reads TGTGCCTGGAGTGATCCAGGCCGCATTAATGAAAAACTGTTTTTT. Translating it yields CAWSDPGRINEKLFF.

On this clonotype: With a much larger clone just one base away, this may be a read error. The genes are TRBV15 and TRBJ2-5; no firm D call. Trimming took 3 bases from V and 5 from J, leaving 16 bases between them. This CDR3 region has 15 residues. Germline V gene data show CDR1 as LNHNV and CDR2 as YYDKDF (reference sequence). This CDR3 is CATSSDTAAEETQYF. CDR3 DNA sequence: TGTGCCACCAGCAGTGATACGGCGGCGGAGGAGACCCAGTACTTC.

This clonotype was detected only a few times. This chain uses TRBV20-1 with TRBJ2-1; 10 bases are a match to TRBD1. CDR1 is DFQATT, CDR2 SNEGSKA, per germline (reference sequence). CDR3 length equals 16 residues. Germline trimming cut 6 bases from V and 8 bases from J; bases unmatched to any gene: 16. The CDR3, as DNA: TGCAGTGCGTGGAGCATCCCGGGACAGGGGAACGATGAGCAGTTCTTC. This sequence encodes CSAWSIPGQGNDEQFF.

The sample holds a few counts of this clonotype. The DNA for the CDR3 is TGCAGTGCTAGGCGCTCCACGGGGCATAACACTGAAGCTTTCTTT. As protein: CSARRSTGHNTEAFF. The V and J genes are TRBV20-1 and TRBJ1-1; D is perhaps TRBD1 (5 bases). This CDR3 region has 15 residues. Trimming cost V 3 bases and J 2 bases, with 16 bases left between them. Germline assignment: CDR1 DFQATT and CDR2 SNEGSKA (reference sequence).

The gene calls are TRBV5-1 and TRBJ1-1; 8 nucleotides align to TRBD1. The CDR3 contains 15 residues. V lost 3 bases to trimming and J lost 7 bases; unmatched junction nucleotides: 11. Germline CDR1 reads SGHRS; CDR2 reads YFSETQ. This CDR3 reads CASSWGQAQTNEAFF. The CDR3 DNA is TGCGCCAGCAGCTGGGGACAGGCGCAAACGAATGAAGCTTTCTTT.

This clonotype was observed many times. V usage is TRBV3-1 and J usage is TRBJ2-3; possibly TRBD2 for D (6 bases). V lost 2 bases to trimming and J lost 5 bases, with 17 bases between them. This CDR3 is built from 16 residues. The germline V gene has CDR1 LGHDT and CDR2 YNNKEL (reference sequence). The chain's CDR3 is CASSQPGLSNGDTQYF. In nucleotides, the CDR3 is TGTGCCAGCAGCCAACCGGGACTCTCTAACGGAGATACGCAGTATTTT.

This clonotype was picked up many times. V is TRBV18 and J is TRBJ1-6; TRBD1 matches 9 bases. CDR3 size: 15 residues. Per the germline V gene, CDR1 is KGHSH and CDR2 is LQKENI. V shed 1 base, J shed 8 bases, and the junction held 3 bases outside the gene matches. The DNA for the CDR3 is TGTGCCAGCTCACCACTGGACAGGGGTGATTCACCCCTCCACTTT. Protein product: CASSPLDRGDSPLHF.

V usage is TRBV27 and J usage is TRBJ2-7; D remains unclear. The CDR3 spans 13 residues. Trimming shortened V by 8 bases and J by 2 bases, and 13 bases separated the two germline ends. Germline CDR1 and CDR2: MNHEY and SMNVEV (reference sequence). The DNA of the CDR3 is TGTGCCAGCTGTCTAAGTGGCCCCTACGAGCAGTACTTC. Amino acid sequence: CASCLSGPYEQYF.